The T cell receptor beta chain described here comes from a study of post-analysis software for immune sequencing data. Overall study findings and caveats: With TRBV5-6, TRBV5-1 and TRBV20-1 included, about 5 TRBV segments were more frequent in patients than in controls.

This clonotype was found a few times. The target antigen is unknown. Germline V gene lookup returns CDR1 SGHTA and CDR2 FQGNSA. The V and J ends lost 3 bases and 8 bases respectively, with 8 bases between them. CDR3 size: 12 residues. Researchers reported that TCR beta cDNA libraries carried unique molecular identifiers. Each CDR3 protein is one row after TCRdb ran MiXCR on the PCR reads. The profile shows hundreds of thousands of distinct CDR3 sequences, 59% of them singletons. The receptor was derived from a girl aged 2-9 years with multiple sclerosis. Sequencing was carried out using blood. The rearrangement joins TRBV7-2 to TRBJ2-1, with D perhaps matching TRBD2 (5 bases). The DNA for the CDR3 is TGTGCCAGCAGCTTTGAGGGTTATGAGCAGTTCTTC. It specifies CASSFEGYEQFF. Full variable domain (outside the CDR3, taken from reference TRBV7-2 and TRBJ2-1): GAGVSQSPSNKVTEKGKDVELRCDPISGHTALYWYRQSLGQGLEFLIYFQGNSAPDKSGLPSDRFSAERTGGSVSTLTIQRTQQEDSAVYLCASSFEGYEQFFGPGTRLTVL.